This T cell receptor (beta chain) was sequenced in a study of early T cells in non-severe SARS-CoV-2 infection. Broader study findings: The VDJdb matching leaned toward anti-spike CD8 responses and overlooked private and CD4 specificities.

The CDR3 runs to 16 residues. Germline CDR1 reads DFQATT; CDR2 reads SNEGSKA (reference sequence). Trimming pared 3 bases from V and 0 bases from J, leaving 16 bases between. TCRdb re-called the 5' RACE reads with MiXCR, one entry per CDR3 protein. The data show about 77,000 distinct CDR3 sequences, with around 12% seen just once and roughly 16% held by the top ten. This clonotype was counted between two and nine times. Its antigen is undetermined. The TCR was taken from an adult who was a healthcare worker with PCR-confirmed SARS-CoV-2 infection or an uninfected control (not recorded which). The donor label of this sample is uncertain. The material was whole blood, obtained at baseline. This rearrangement joins TRBV20-1 to TRBJ2-3, with D possibly being TRBD2 (5 bases). CDR3 protein: CSASPMAGASTDTQYF. The CDR3 nucleotides read TGCAGTGCTAGTCCCATGGCGGGCGCTAGCACAGATACGCAGTATTTT.